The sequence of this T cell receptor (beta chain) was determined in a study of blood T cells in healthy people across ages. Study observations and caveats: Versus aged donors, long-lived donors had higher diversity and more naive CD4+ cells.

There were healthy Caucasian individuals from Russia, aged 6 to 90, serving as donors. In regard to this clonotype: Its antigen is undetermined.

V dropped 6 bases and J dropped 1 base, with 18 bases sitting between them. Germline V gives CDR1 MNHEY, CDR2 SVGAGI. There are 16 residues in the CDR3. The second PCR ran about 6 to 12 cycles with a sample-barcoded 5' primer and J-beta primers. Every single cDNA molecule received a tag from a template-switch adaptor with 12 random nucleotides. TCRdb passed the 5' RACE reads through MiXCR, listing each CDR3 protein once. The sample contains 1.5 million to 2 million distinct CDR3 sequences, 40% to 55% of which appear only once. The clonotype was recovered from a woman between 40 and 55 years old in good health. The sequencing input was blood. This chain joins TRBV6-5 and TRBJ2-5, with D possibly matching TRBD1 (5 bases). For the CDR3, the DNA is TGTGCCAGCAGACCGGGCAGGACAAACCTCCAAGAGACCCAGTACTTC. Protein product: CASRPGRTNLQETQYF.